This T cell receptor beta chain was obtained from a study of blood T cells in healthy people across ages. About the study: Template switching picked up about one barcoded beta molecule for each two T cells.

Each sample had at least 6.5 million PBMCs isolated. No fewer than 5.5 micrograms of total RNA were isolated from every sample. PCR was performed a second time for roughly 7 to 11 cycles using a sample-barcoded 5' primer and a J-beta primer mix. TCRdb called the 5' RACE reads again in MiXCR, with one record for every CDR3 protein. This sample has about 1 million distinct CDR3 sequences, with less than 25% found just once. Germline V CDR1 and CDR2: MNHNY, SVGAGI (reference sequence). Trimming took 0 bases from V and 9 from J; bases not matched to a gene: 10. The CDR3 runs 16 residues. These data were also reused for a study on T cells of mothers and their children. According to that study: From each mother came over 9.5 million TCR beta CDR3 reads, and from each child came a few million.

Sequenced: blood. This rearrangement joins TRBV6-6 to TRBJ2-1, with 8 bases lining up with TRBD2. The clonotype comes from a girl aged 2 to 9 in good health. The CDR3 spells CASSYSAGGRVGEQFF. The CDR3 nucleotides read TGTGCCAGCAGTTACTCCGCGGGGGGACGGGTGGGTGAGCAGTTCTTC.